This TCR beta chain is from a study of PD-1 blockade in classical Hodgkin lymphoma. Study findings and constraints: Whereas CD4+ TCR diversity had risen significantly by C4D1, CD8+ TCR diversity had not. Repertoire differences have undefined causes, possibly disease activity or prior therapy. When set against healthy donors, newly diagnosed patients were reported to show lower baseline TCR diversity.

Each of the patients experienced relapse following autologous stem cell transplantation, and their brentuximab vedotin exposure differed. Points on this clone: The antigen remains undetermined.

Produced via immunoSEQ multiplex PCR; TCRdb's table is partial and in-frame only. The sample lists around 40,000 clones, 70% to 80% occurring once. This sequence originates from a human donor with classical Hodgkin lymphoma. The specimen comprised peripheral blood mononuclear cells (PBMCs), sampled at baseline.

CDR3 residues: CASTVTNYGYTF. The CDR3 DNA reads TGTGCCAGCACAGTAACTAACTATGGCTACACCTTC. V gene TRBV5-6 combines with J gene TRBJ1-2; D remains ambiguous. Trimming shortened V by 6 bases and J by 0 bases, and 6 bases separated the two germline ends. CDR3 length: 12 residues. Germline lookup yields CDR1 SGHDT and CDR2 YYEEEE.